This TCR beta chain comes out of a study of T-cell reconstitution after alpha-beta-depleted transplantation in children. This clonotype occurred a few times. The authors prepared the TCRbeta library with unique molecular identifiers. TCRdb re-called the PCR reads with MiXCR, one entry per CDR3 protein. There are 200,000 to 300,000 distinct CDR3 sequences in the sample; 9.5% to 15% occur only once, and about 2.6% lies in the top ten. Trimming at V came to 3 bases and at J to 4 bases, leaving 9 bases not matched to a gene. The germline V gene has CDR1 KGHSH and CDR2 LQKENI. The CDR3 is made up of 16 amino acids.

The input for sequencing was PBMCs from the stem cell graft donor, taken from the stem cell graft. The chain combines TRBV18 with TRBJ2-3; TRBD1 matches at 8 bases. This receptor was taken from a human donor who donated a stem cell graft to a child with acute lymphoblastic leukemia. The CDR3 DNA reads as TGTGCCAGCTCACCTTCCTCGGGCAGGGGGCCAGATACGCAGTATTTT. Translation: CASSPSSGRGPDTQYF.